A single sample is the source of the 29 T cell receptor beta chains below, sequenced in a study of shared clonotypes between healthy human individuals. Produced via immunoSEQ multiplex PCR; TCRdb's table is partial and in-frame only. The sample holds 850,000 to 1,200,000 clones; about 70% are singletons and the top ten take approximately 1.5%. Sequences were obtained from memory CD4+ T cells sorted from blood. Documented subset: CD45RA-negative fraction. The receptor set was obtained from a man younger than 30 in good health.

The CDR3 loop is CASSSTGFLQPQHF. In DNA form, the CDR3 reads TGTGCCAGCAGTTCGACAGGGTTTCTTCAGCCCCAGCATTTT. The chain has TRBV28 and TRBJ1-5, with 7 bases fitting TRBD1. This CDR3 has 14 amino acids. CDR1 and CDR2 from the germline V gene are MDHEN and SYDVKM. V lost 4 bases, J lost 6 bases, and 6 bases stayed unmatched.

The rearrangement uses TRBV7-8 and TRBJ2-7; 8 bases agree with TRBD2. Germline-derived CDR1 and CDR2 are SGHVS and FQNEAQ. The CDR3 contains 15 residues. Trimming removed 2 bases from V and 0 bases from J; junction bases left unmatched: 3. In nucleotides, the CDR3 is TGTGCCAGCAGCTTAACTAGCGGAGCCTCCTACGAGCAGTACTTC. Its protein is CASSLTSGASYEQYF.

The genes are TRBV6-6 and TRBJ2-1; 8 nucleotides match TRBD1. This CDR3 has 15 residues. CDR1 MNHNY and CDR2 SVGAGI come from the germline V gene (reference sequence). With V trimmed by 6 bases and J by 2 bases, 6 bases remained unmatched. CDR3 in DNA: TGTGCCAGCAGAAGAGGACAGGGCCCCTACAATGAGCAGTTCTTC. This sequence encodes CASRRGQGPYNEQFF.

The chain carries TRBV10-3 and TRBJ1-3; 7 bases match TRBD1. This CDR3 contains 19 residues. The J segment lost 0 bases and the V segment lost 2 bases, leaving 13 bases of the junction unmatched. Germline CDR1 ENHRY, CDR2 SYGVKD. The CDR3 DNA is TGTGCCATCAGTGAGAGGTCCGACAGGGTCTCGCTCTCTGGAAACACCATATATTTT. Translating it yields CAISERSDRVSLSGNTIYF.

The J gene is TRBJ1-1, the V gene TRBV5-1, with D unclear. Trimming removed 2 bases at V and 1 base at J, with 12 bases between. The germline gives CDR1 SGHRS, CDR2 YFSETQ. The CDR3 loop spans 15 amino acids. The CDR3 nucleotides read TGCGCCAGCAGCTTTATCAGCGGTGCGAACACTGAAGCTTTCTTT. This encodes CASSFISGANTEAFF.

The sample holds a few counts of this clone. The chain links TRBV5-1 to TRBJ2-3; 11 bases match TRBD2. The CDR3 runs to 16 residues. V lost 1 base to trimming and J lost 6 bases; unmatched junction nucleotides: 7. Germline lookup yields CDR1 SGHRS and CDR2 YFSETQ. CDR3: CASSLSTSGGADTQYF. CDR3 DNA sequence: TGCGCCAGCAGCTTGAGCACTAGCGGGGGCGCCGATACGCAGTATTTT.

Comment on this clone: The same CDR3 is also encoded by other DNA sequences in this sample. The chain joins TRBV7-2 to TRBJ2-5; 8 bases agree with TRBD1. J lost 4 bases, V lost 5 bases, and 3 bases had no gene match. Germline CDR1 reads SGHTA; CDR2 reads FQGNSA. The CDR3 is made up of 13 amino acids. CDR3 DNA sequence: TGTGCCAGCAGCCTAGACAGGGGAGAGACCCAGTACTTC. This codes for CASSLDRGETQYF. The complete variable domain, with remaining parts taken from reference TRBV7-2 and TRBJ2-5, reads GAGVSQSPSNKVTEKGKDVELRCDPISGHTALYWYRQSLGQGLEFLIYFQGNSAPDKSGLPSDRFSAERTGGSVSTLTIQRTQQEDSAVYLCASSLDRGETQYFGPGTRLLVL.

J is TRBJ1-2 and V is TRBV2; D gene uncertain. The CDR3 totals 13 residues. Between the trimmed V and J ends, which lost 3 bases and 7 bases, there was a span of 12 bases. Germline values: CDR1 SNHLY, CDR2 FYNNEI. The CDR3 nucleotides are TGTGCCAGCAGTGAGATTACCGGGTCTGGCTACACCTTC. It encodes CASSEITGSGYTF.

This chain uses TRBV2 with TRBJ2-3, with 8 positions matching TRBD2. Unmatched junction bases numbered 10, after V lost 4 bases and J lost 1 base. This CDR3 is 17 amino acids long. CDR1 and CDR2 (germline): SNHLY, FYNNEI. CDR3 DNA sequence: TGTGCCAGCAGTGTGGCGGGAGGACCGTCAGGCACAGATACGCAGTATTTT. Amino acid sequence: CASSVAGGPSGTDTQYF.

The V gene is TRBV19, the J gene TRBJ1-5; 7 bases are shared with TRBD1. V lost 7 bases to trimming and J lost 3 bases; unmatched junction nucleotides: 9. The CDR3 is 15 amino acids. Germline CDR1 LNHDA, CDR2 SQIVND (reference sequence). The chain's CDR3 is CASNPSGQPNQPQHF. The CDR3, as DNA: TGTGCCAGTAATCCTTCGGGACAGCCCAATCAGCCCCAGCATTTT. The whole variable domain, filled in from reference TRBV19 and TRBJ1-5, reads DGGITQSPKYLFRKEGQNVTLSCEQNLNHDAMYWYRQDPGQGLRLIYYSQIVNDFQKGDIAEGYSVSREKKESFPLTVTSAQKNPTAFYLCASNPSGQPNQPQHFGDGTRLSIL.

The chain carries TRBV19 and TRBJ2-7; a weak D match, TRBD1 (6 bases). The V end was cut by 6 bases, the J end by 3 bases, with 15 bases between. Germline assignment: CDR1 LNHDA and CDR2 SQIVND (reference sequence). The CDR3 runs 14 residues. CDR3 DNA: TGTGCCAGTAGCTATCCGGGACACAGCTACGAGCAGTACTTC. Encoded protein: CASSYPGHSYEQYF. Supplemented by reference TRBV19 and TRBJ2-7, the full variable domain reads DGGITQSPKYLFRKEGQNVTLSCEQNLNHDAMYWYRQDPGQGLRLIYYSQIVNDFQKGDIAEGYSVSREKKESFPLTVTSAQKNPTAFYLCASSYPGHSYEQYFGPGTRLTVT.

In this sample, this clone turned up a few times. The rearrangement joins TRBV30 to TRBJ1-1, with 7 bases matching TRBD1. Germline trimming cut 2 bases from V and 5 bases from J; bases unmatched to any gene: 5. Germline V gene data show CDR1 as GTSNPN and CDR2 as SVGIG (reference sequence). CDR3 length: 13 amino acids. The CDR3 DNA sequence: TGTGCCTGGAGTACTACAGGGGAGACTGAAGCTTTCTTT. It encodes CAWSTTGETEAFF.

This chain uses TRBV6-1 with TRBJ2-7, with D perhaps TRBD1 (5 bases). The V end was cut by 6 bases, the J end by 12 bases, with 21 bases between. CDR1 is MNHNS, CDR2 SASEGT, per germline. CDR3 length: 13 residues. CDR3 loop: CASSSNRLGDTYF. The DNA of the CDR3 is TGTGCCAGCAGCTCCAACCGTTTAGGGGATACGTACTTC.

This clone was seen ten or more times. Here the CDR3 reads CASSQVQAATNEKLFF. CDR3 coding DNA: TGTGCCAGCAGCCAAGTCCAGGCCGCAACTAATGAAAAACTGTTTTTT. The chain joins TRBV28 to TRBJ1-4; the D is unclear. Germline V gene data show CDR1 as MDHEN and CDR2 as SYDVKM. The V gene lost 6 bases and the J gene lost 0 bases, with 14 bases spanning the gap. The CDR3 spans 16 residues.

The V gene is TRBV27, the J gene TRBJ1-5; D gene uncertain. Trimming stripped 1 base from V and 3 bases from J, with 10 bases between. Germline CDR1 reads MNHEY; CDR2 reads SMNVEV (reference sequence). This CDR3 has 15 amino acids. CDR3 DNA: TGTGCCAGCAGTTTATACGGCGGATCCAATCAGCCCCAGCATTTT. This gives the protein CASSLYGGSNQPQHF.

The chain employs TRBV9 and TRBJ1-5; D ambiguous. Germline assignment: CDR1 SGDLS and CDR2 YYNGEE. This CDR3 is 15 amino acids long. The germline V and J ends were trimmed by 0 bases and 3 bases, with 10 bases remaining between them. The CDR3 sequence is CASSVGGETNQPQHF. The CDR3 DNA is TGTGCCAGCAGCGTAGGTGGCGAAACCAATCAGCCCCAGCATTTT.

About this clone itself: This same CDR3 is encoded by further DNA sequences in the sample. The chain has TRBV11-3 and TRBJ2-3; tentatively, D is TRBD2 (6 bases). The germline gives CDR1 SGHNT, CDR2 YENEEA. Trimming took off 1 base at V and 0 bases at J, with 11 bases between the two ends. The CDR3 sequence is 16 residues long. The CDR3, as DNA: TGTGCCAGCAGCTTAGGGGGCGGGACGAGCACAGATACGCAGTATTTT. It is translated as CASSLGGGTSTDTQYF.

The chain carries TRBV28 and TRBJ1-2; 10 bases are a match to TRBD1. V lost 7 bases and J lost 2; bases outside the gene matches: 7. Germline CDR1 reads MDHEN; CDR2 reads SYDVKM. The CDR3 has 15 residues. Here the CDR3 reads CASIGPGQGNYGYTF. CDR3 DNA sequence: TGTGCCAGCATCGGTCCGGGACAGGGGAACTATGGCTACACCTTC.

The chain is built from TRBV10-1 and TRBJ1-3; no clear D. The CDR3 has 13 residues. Germline V gives CDR1 WNHNN, CDR2 SYGVQD (reference sequence). Deletions cut 0 bases from V and 4 bases from J, with 4 bases between. CDR3 residues: CASSESWGNTIYF. CDR3 DNA sequence: TGCGCCAGCAGTGAGTCGTGGGGAAACACCATATATTTT.

This clone was recorded a few times. One end of the junction is discordant with germline, which a read error may explain. The V and J genes are TRBV7-7 and TRBJ2-7; 8 bases align to TRBD1. The CDR3 has 15 residues. The germline gives CDR1 SSHAT, CDR2 FNYEAQ (reference sequence). CDR3 nucleotide sequence: TGTGCTAGCAGTCCCGGACAGGGCGGAGCCTACGAGCAGTACTTC. It is translated as CASSPGQGGAYEQYF.

The chain employs TRBV18 and TRBJ1-2; perhaps TRBD1 as D (6 bases). Trimming shortened V by 0 bases and J by 1 base, and 9 bases separated the two germline ends. Germline CDR1 reads KGHSH; CDR2 reads LQKENI. The CDR3 is made up of 15 amino acids. As DNA, the CDR3 is TGTGCCAGCTCACCACCGGGGGGACATAACTATGGCTACACCTTC. Its protein product is CASSPPGGHNYGYTF.

The rearrangement joins TRBV11-2 to TRBJ2-7; a possible D gene is TRBD1 (8 bases). Between the trimmed V and J ends, which lost 5 bases and 3 bases, there was a span of 11 bases. Per the germline V gene, CDR1 is SGHAT and CDR2 is FQNNGV. The CDR3 spans 13 residues. CDR3 DNA sequence: TGTGCCAGCAGCACAGGGGGGGTCTACGAGCAGTACTTC. Protein sequence: CASSTGGVYEQYF.

The CDR3 bases are TGTGCCAGCAATGGACCCACTTCGGGGACTGAAGCTTTCTTT. Protein product: CASNGPTSGTEAFF. This chain joins TRBV6-6 and TRBJ1-1; D unclear. This CDR3 region has 14 residues. Germline V lookup: CDR1 MNHNY, CDR2 SVGAGI (reference sequence). V lost 7 bases, J lost 5 bases, and 17 bases lay in between.

About this clone: The germline gene is not matched at one end of the junction; a read error may be the cause. The rearrangement uses TRBV30 and TRBJ2-1, with D tentatively TRBD1 (6 bases). Germline CDR1 GTSNPN, CDR2 SVGIG (reference sequence). The CDR3 has 18 residues. The CDR3 spells CAWSPPSIQGISFNEQFF. CDR3 DNA sequence: TGTGCCTGGAGTCCCCCATCTATACAGGGAATTTCCTTCAATGAGCAGTTCTTC.

Comment on this clone: Other DNA sequences in the same sample also yield this CDR3. This chain connects TRBV29-1 to TRBJ1-5; no reliable D call. CDR1 is SQVTM and CDR2 is ANQGSEA in the germline V gene. The CDR3 is 13 amino acids. Trimming removed 6 bases at V and 0 bases at J, with 9 bases between. CDR3 nucleotide sequence: TGCAGCGTGGGGAGTAATAGCAATCAGCCCCAGCATTTT. It yields the protein CSVGSNSNQPQHF.

The chain links TRBV10-3 to TRBJ2-7; 13 positions match TRBD2. The CDR3 is 14 residues long. In germline, CDR1 is ENHRY, CDR2 SYGVKD. V dropped 7 bases and J dropped 4; count of bases not matched to a gene: 4. The chain's CDR3 is CAIKRLAGGYEQYF. The CDR3 region has the DNA TGTGCCATCAAACGACTAGCGGGAGGATACGAGCAGTACTTC.

The chain recombines TRBV2 with TRBJ2-7, with 8 bases fitting TRBD1. V shed 7 bases and J 5 bases; nucleotides not matched to a gene: 10. The germline V gene encodes CDR1 SNHLY and CDR2 FYNNEI. The CDR3 extends over 14 amino acids. CDR3 loop: CASNSWDRFHEQYF. CDR3 nucleotides: TGTGCCAGCAATAGTTGGGACAGGTTCCACGAGCAGTACTTC.

The chain carries TRBV29-1 and TRBJ2-3; 7 bases align to TRBD1. With 4 bases clipped from V and 0 bases from J, the junction kept 10 bases outside the gene matches. The CDR3 has 16 amino acids. Germline V lookup: CDR1 SQVTM, CDR2 ANQGSEA. CDR3 bases: TGCAGCGTTGCGGCGCTTGGGGACAGTAGCACAGATACGCAGTATTTT. Amino acid sequence: CSVAALGDSSTDTQYF.

The DNA of the CDR3 is TGTGCCAGCAGCTTAGATAGGACTAGCGGGCGCCTTTTTCAGTACTTC. Protein product: CASSLDRTSGRLFQYF. The rearrangement joins TRBV7-2 to TRBJ2-5; 11 positions match TRBD2. Looked up from germline, CDR1 is SGHTA and CDR2 is FQGNSA. After removal of 1 base from V and 11 bases from J, the junction contained 12 bases not matched to a gene. The CDR3 spans 16 residues.